This is a list of T cell receptor beta chains from one sample in a study of blood T cell repertoires in COVID-19. Data came from immunoSEQ multiplex PCR; TCRdb stores just in-frame clones and leaves some out. The sample contains some 670,000 clones, about nine tenths of which appear only once. The sample comprised peripheral blood. Receptors were obtained from a woman in her late teens or twenties with acute or convalescent COVID-19. Each CDR3 is given with its conserved first and last residue.

>TRBV12-5
CASSYGRTYEQYF
>TRBV5-1
CASSLEGLTPKNTEAFF
>TRBV4-2
CASSQDPAGGVDTEAFF
>TRBV19
CASSLTGGGYGYTF
>TRBV4-3
CASSPKYGQRGGKLFF
>TRBV7-6
CASSSRGPQRDTQYF
>TRBV3-1/TRBV3-2
CASSLGTSGGMGTQYF
>TRBV3-1/TRBV3-2
CASSQGWAADTQYF
>TRBV5-4
CASSSTGYEKLFF
>TRBV14
CASSQDRTRTGDGYTF
>TRBV19
CASSSHDWNTEAFF
>TRBV7-2
CASSLGQGGGYTF